This TCR beta chain was profiled in a study of technical replicates of blood from several donors. Trimming shortened V by 6 bases and J by 8 bases, and 19 bases separated the two germline ends. This CDR3 has 15 residues. Germline lookup yields CDR1 MNHNY and CDR2 SVGAGI (reference sequence). Produced via immunoSEQ multiplex PCR; TCRdb's table is partial and in-frame only. The data contain under 95,000 clones, about 94% of them seen just once; the ten biggest clones take up less than 0.25%. This sequence originates from a human donor in good health. The rearrangement links TRBV6-6 to TRBJ1-4; TRBD1 might be the D (5 bases). Sequenced input: T cells isolated from PBMCs. CDR3 in amino acids: CASSPRGLDTEKLFF. Written as DNA, the CDR3 is TGTGCCAGCAGCCCCCGGGGGTTAGATACGGAAAAACTGTTTTTT.